This is a list of T cell receptor beta chains from one sample in a study of T cells in tuberculosis. The protocol was immunoSEQ multiplex PCR, while the TCRdb copy is restricted to in-frame clones and leaves out a portion. Of more than 35,000 clones in the sample, 94% are singletons; the top ten hold 12%. Material: PBMCs. The receptors originated from a donor between 5 and 29 years old with latent tuberculosis or without tuberculosis infection. Some clones in this sample may be carry-over from other donors' samples. Each CDR3 is given with its conserved first and last residue. The D gene is left open where the match is weak. The size field is filled for only some rows; it gives once, few, many or a size class.

len: 15; v_gene: TRBV10-3; j_gene: TRBJ1-2; d_gene: .; abundance: .; CDR3nt: TGTGCCATCAGTGCTTCCGGACAGAAGCACTATGGCTACACCTTC; CDR3aa: CAISASGQKHYGYTF
len: 11; v_gene: TRBV10-1; j_gene: TRBJ2-7; d_gene: .; abundance: few; CDR3nt: TGCGCCAGCGGTGACAGTGATGAGCAGTACTTC; CDR3aa: CASGDSDEQYF
len: 13; v_gene: TRBV10-3; j_gene: TRBJ2-7; d_gene: .; abundance: .; CDR3nt: TGTGCCATCAAAACCCTGAGCTCCTACGAGCAGTACTTC; CDR3aa: CAIKTLSSYEQYF
len: 14; v_gene: TRBV4-1; j_gene: TRBJ1-2; d_gene: .; abundance: .; CDR3nt: TGCGCCAGCAGCCGAACGGGGGGCGAGGGTGGCTACACCTTC; CDR3aa: CASSRTGGEGGYTF
len: 13; v_gene: TRBV29-1; j_gene: TRBJ2-5; d_gene: .; abundance: .; CDR3nt: TGCAGCGTTGAGCAGGGTTACCAAGAGACCCAGTACTTC; CDR3aa: CSVEQGYQETQYF
len: 16; v_gene: TRBV5-8; j_gene: TRBJ2-3; d_gene: TRBD1; abundance: once; CDR3nt: TGTGCCAGCAGCCCTTTGACAGGGGGCCGGGGAGATACGCAGTATTTT; CDR3aa: CASSPLTGGRGDTQYF
len: 14; v_gene: TRBV2; j_gene: TRBJ1-5; d_gene: .; abundance: .; CDR3nt: TGTGCCAGCAGTGTGTCGTGGGGGGATCAGCCCCAGCATTTT; CDR3aa: CASSVSWGDQPQHF
len: 14; v_gene: TRBV30; j_gene: TRBJ1-4; d_gene: .; abundance: .; CDR3nt: TGTGCCCTGGAACCCGGGGGGGTTAATGAAAAACTGTTTTTT; CDR3aa: CALEPGGVNEKLFF
len: 11; v_gene: TRBV25-1; j_gene: TRBJ2-5; d_gene: .; abundance: .; CDR3nt: TGTGCCAGCAGTGCAGGGGAGACCCAGTACTTC; CDR3aa: CASSAGETQYF
len: 15; v_gene: TRBV5-6; j_gene: TRBJ1-1; d_gene: TRBD1; abundance: .; CDR3nt: TGTGCCAGCAGCTTATTTGGGACAGAGAACACTGAAGCTTTCTTT; CDR3aa: CASSLFGTENTEAFF
len: 13; v_gene: TRBV19; j_gene: TRBJ2-7; d_gene: .; abundance: .; CDR3nt: TGTGCCAGTAGTGACCAGAGAGGCTACGAGCAGTACTTC; CDR3aa: CASSDQRGYEQYF